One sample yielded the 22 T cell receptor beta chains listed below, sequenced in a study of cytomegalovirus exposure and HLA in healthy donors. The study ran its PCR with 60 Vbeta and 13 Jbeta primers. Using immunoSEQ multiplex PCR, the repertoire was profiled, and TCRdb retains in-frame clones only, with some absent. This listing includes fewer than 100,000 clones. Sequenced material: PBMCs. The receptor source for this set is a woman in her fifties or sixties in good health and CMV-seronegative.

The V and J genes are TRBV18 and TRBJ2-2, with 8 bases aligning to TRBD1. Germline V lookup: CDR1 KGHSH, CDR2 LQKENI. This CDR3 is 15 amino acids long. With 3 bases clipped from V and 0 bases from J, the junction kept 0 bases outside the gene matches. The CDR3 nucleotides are TGTGCCAGCTCACCGGACAGGGCGAACACCGGGGAGCTGTTTTTT. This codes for CASSPDRANTGELFF.

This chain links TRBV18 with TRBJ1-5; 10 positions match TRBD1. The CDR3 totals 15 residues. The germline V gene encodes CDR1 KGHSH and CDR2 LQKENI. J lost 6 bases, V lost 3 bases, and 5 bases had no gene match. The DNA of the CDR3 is TGTGCCAGCTCACCGGGGACAGGGGTTTCTCAGCCCCAGCATTTT. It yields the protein CASSPGTGVSQPQHF.

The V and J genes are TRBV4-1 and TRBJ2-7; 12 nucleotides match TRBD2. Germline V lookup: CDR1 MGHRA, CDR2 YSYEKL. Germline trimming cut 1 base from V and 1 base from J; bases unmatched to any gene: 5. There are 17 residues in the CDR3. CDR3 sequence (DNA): TGCGCCAGCAGCCAAGGACTAGCGGGAGTTTTATCCTACGAGCAGTACTTC. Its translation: CASSQGLAGVLSYEQYF.

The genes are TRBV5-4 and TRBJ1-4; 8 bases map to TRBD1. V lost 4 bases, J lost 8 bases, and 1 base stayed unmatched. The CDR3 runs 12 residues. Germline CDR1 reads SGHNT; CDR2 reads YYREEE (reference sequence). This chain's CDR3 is CASSQGAEKLFF. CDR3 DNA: TGTGCCAGCAGCCAGGGGGCGGAAAAACTGTTTTTT.

CDR3 sequence (DNA): TGCGCCAGCAGCCAGACTAGCGGGAGCGAATATGAGCAGTACTTC. It encodes CASSQTSGSEYEQYF. This chain connects TRBV4-1 to TRBJ2-7; 12 positions match TRBD2. V dropped 3 bases and J dropped 7; count of bases not matched to a gene: 7. From germline, CDR1 is MGHRA and CDR2 YSYEKL. The CDR3 sequence is 15 residues long.

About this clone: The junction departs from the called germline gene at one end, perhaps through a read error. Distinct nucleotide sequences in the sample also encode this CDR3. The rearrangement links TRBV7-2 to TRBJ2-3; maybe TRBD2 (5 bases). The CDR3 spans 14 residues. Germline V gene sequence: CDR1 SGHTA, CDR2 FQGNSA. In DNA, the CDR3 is TGTGCCAGTAGCTTGGGGAGAAACACAGATACGCAGTATTTT. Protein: CASSLGRNTDTQYF. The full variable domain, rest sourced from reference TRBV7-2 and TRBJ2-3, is GAGVSQSPSNKVTEKGKDVELRCDPISGHTALYWYRQSLGQGLEFLIYFQGNSAPDKSGLPSDRFSAERTGGSVSTLTIQRTQQEDSAVYLCASSLGRNTDTQYFGPGTRLTVL.

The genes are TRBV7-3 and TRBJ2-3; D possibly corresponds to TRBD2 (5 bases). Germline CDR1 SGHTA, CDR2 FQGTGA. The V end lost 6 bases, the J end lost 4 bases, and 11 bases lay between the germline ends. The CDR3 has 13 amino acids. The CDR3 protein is CASRRMEADTQYF. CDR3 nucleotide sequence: TGTGCCAGCAGACGAATGGAGGCAGATACGCAGTATTTT.

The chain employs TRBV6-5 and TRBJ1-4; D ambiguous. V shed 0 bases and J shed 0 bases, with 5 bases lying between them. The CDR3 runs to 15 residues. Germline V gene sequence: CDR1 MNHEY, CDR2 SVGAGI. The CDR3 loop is CASSYSFATNEKLFF. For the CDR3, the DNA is TGTGCCAGCAGTTACTCTTTCGCAACTAATGAAAAACTGTTTTTT.

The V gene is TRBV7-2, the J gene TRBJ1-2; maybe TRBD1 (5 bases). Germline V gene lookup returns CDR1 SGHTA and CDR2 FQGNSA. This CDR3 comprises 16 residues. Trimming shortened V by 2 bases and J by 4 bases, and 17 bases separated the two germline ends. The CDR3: CASSLSSDIPVYGYTF. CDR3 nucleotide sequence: TGTGCCAGCAGCTTATCCTCGGACATCCCGGTCTATGGCTACACCTTC. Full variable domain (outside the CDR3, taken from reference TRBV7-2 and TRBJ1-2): GAGVSQSPSNKVTEKGKDVELRCDPISGHTALYWYRQSLGQGLEFLIYFQGNSAPDKSGLPSDRFSAERTGGSVSTLTIQRTQQEDSAVYLCASSLSSDIPVYGYTFGSGTRLTVV.

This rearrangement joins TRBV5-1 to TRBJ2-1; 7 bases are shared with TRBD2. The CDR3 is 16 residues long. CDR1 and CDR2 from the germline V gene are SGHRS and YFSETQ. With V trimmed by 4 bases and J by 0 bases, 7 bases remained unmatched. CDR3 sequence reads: CASSGEGLGSYNEQFF. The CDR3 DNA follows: TGCGCCAGCAGCGGGGAGGGACTCGGCTCCTACAATGAGCAGTTCTTC.

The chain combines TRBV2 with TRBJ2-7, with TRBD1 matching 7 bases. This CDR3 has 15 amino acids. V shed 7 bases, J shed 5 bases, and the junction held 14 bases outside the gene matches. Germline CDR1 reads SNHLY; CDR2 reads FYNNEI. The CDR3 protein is CASTPGQERLHEQYF. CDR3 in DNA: TGTGCCAGCACCCCAGGACAGGAGAGACTCCACGAGCAGTACTTC.

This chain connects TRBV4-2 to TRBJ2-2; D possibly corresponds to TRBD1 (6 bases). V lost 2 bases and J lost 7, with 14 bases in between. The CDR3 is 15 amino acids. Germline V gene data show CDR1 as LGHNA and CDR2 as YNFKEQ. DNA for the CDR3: TGTGCCAGCAGCCAAAGCACAGGGCAGTTCGGGGAGCTGTTTTTT. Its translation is CASSQSTGQFGELFF.

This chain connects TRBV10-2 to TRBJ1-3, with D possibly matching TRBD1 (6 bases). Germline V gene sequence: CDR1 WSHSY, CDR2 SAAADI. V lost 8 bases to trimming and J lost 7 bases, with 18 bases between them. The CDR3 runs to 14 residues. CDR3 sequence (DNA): TGCGCCAGCGGGAGACAGGAAATCGCCAACACCATATATTTT. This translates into CASGRQEIANTIYF.

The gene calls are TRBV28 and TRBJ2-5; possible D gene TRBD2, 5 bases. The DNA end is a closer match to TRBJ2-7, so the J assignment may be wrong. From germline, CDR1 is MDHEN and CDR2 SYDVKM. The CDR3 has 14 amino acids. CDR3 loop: CASREGRSSYEQYF. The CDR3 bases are TGTGCCAGCAGAGAGGGCAGGTCCTCCTACGAGCAGTACTTC.

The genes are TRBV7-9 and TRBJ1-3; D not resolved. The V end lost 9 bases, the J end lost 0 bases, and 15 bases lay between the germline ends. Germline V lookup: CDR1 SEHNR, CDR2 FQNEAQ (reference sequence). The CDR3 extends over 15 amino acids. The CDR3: CARSDGEFSGNTIYF. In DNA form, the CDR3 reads TGTGCCAGGTCCGACGGGGAATTCTCTGGAAACACCATATATTTT.

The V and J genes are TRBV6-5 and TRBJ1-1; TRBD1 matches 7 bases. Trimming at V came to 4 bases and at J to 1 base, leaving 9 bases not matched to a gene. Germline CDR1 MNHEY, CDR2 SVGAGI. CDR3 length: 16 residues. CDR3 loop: CASSSTGQRGNTEAFF. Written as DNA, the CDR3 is TGTGCCAGCAGTTCGACAGGGCAACGGGGGAACACTGAAGCTTTCTTT.

CDR3 DNA sequence: TGTGCCAGCAGCCAAGTTGCGGGAAGGGCAGAGACCCAGTACTTC. Protein: CASSQVAGRAETQYF. The chain links TRBV14 to TRBJ2-5; possible D gene TRBD2, 6 bases. Germline V CDR1 and CDR2: SGHDN, FVKESK. The CDR3 sequence is 15 residues long. Trimming removed 1 base at V and 4 bases at J, with 13 bases between.

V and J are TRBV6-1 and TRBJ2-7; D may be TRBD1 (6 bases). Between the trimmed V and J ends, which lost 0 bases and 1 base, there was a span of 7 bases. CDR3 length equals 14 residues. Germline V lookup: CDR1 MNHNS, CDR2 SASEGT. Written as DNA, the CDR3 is TGTGCCAGCAGTGAAGCGGACAGTTCCTACGAGCAGTACTTC. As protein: CASSEADSSYEQYF.

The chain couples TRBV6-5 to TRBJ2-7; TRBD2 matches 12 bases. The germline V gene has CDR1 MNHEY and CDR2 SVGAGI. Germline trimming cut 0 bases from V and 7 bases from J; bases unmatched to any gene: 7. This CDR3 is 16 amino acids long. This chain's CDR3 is CASSYSRLAGATEQYF. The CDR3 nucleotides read TGTGCCAGCAGTTACTCGCGACTAGCGGGAGCTACGGAGCAGTACTTC.

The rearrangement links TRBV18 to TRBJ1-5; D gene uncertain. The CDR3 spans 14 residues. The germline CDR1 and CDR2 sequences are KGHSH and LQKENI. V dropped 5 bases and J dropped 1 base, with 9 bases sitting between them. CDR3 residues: CASSESRSNQPQHF. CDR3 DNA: TGTGCCAGCTCAGAAAGCCGCAGCAATCAGCCCCAGCATTTT.

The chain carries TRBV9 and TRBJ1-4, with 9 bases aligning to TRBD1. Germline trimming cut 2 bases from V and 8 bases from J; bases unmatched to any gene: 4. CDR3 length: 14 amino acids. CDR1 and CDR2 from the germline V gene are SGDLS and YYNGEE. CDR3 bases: TGTGCCAGCAGCGTGGGACAGGGAGGGGAAAAACTGTTTTTT. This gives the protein CASSVGQGGEKLFF.

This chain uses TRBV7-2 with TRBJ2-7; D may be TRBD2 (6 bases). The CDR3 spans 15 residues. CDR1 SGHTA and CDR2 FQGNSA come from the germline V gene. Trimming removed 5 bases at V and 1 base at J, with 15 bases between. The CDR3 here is CASSPEGTSSYEQYF. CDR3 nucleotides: TGTGCCAGCAGCCCGGAGGGGACTTCTTCCTACGAGCAGTACTTC.